This T cell receptor (beta chain) was retrieved from a study of cytomegalovirus exposure and HLA in healthy donors. The PCR was carried out with 60 Vbeta primers and 13 Jbeta primers. Sequenced by immunoSEQ multiplex PCR; TCRdb stores in-frame clones only, minus some. The data contain around 90,000 clones, approximately 89% of them singletons. This CDR3 is 15 amino acids long. Trimming took off 1 base at V and 2 bases at J, with 9 bases between the two ends. Germline assignment: CDR1 MGHRA and CDR2 YSYEKL. Sequenced sample: PBMCs. The chain joins TRBV4-1 to TRBJ1-5, with D uncertain. The TCR sequence derives from a young man in good health and CMV-seropositive. The CDR3 protein is CASSQGWAGNQPQHF. The CDR3 bases are TGCGCCAGCAGCCAAGGTTGGGCAGGCAATCAGCCCCAGCATTTT.